The next 26 T cell receptor beta chains were all read from a single sample in a study of esophageal squamous cell carcinoma under preoperative chemotherapy. Time point meaning: before preoperative PTX-NDP chemotherapy. In TCRdb, the PCR reads were re-called with MiXCR into one record per CDR3 protein. The profile shows some 30,000 distinct CDR3 sequences, about half of them singletons. Collection of the sample occurred from a patient given preoperative chemotherapy. Receptors originate from a human donor with esophageal squamous cell carcinoma. The donor label of this sample is uncertain.

The chain couples TRBV7-8 to TRBJ2-7; tentatively, D is TRBD1 (5 bases). The CDR3 runs to 13 residues. Germline-derived CDR1 and CDR2 are SGHVS and FQNEAQ. Trimming cost V 4 bases and J 3 bases, with 10 bases left between them. The chain's CDR3 is CASSSSDSYEQYF. CDR3 coding DNA: TGTGCCAGCAGCTCCTCAGACAGCTACGAGCAGTACTTC.

This clonotype came up a few times. The rearrangement joins TRBV24-1 to TRBJ1-2, with D unresolved. The V gene lost 4 bases and the J gene lost 8 bases, with 10 bases spanning the gap. The CDR3 totals 12 residues. Germline CDR1 reads KGHDR; CDR2 reads SFDVKD. The CDR3 bases are TGTGCCACCAGTGACCCGACGGGAGGCTACACCTTC. This codes for CATSDPTGGYTF.

Details on this clonotype: One end of the junction is discordant with germline, which a read error may explain. The chain carries TRBV12-3 or TRBV12-4 and TRBJ2-2, with D perhaps matching TRBD1 (6 bases). This CDR3 spans 16 amino acids. This CDR3 is CASTWGRAIGTGALFF. CDR3 DNA: TGTGCCAGCACATGGGGGCGGGCGATCGGCACCGGGGCGCTGTTTTTT.

This clonotype showed up just a few times. In nucleotides, the CDR3 is TGTGCCAGCAGCTTCGGCGGGCCTTACAATGAGCAGTTCTTC. Amino acid sequence: CASSFGGPYNEQFF. J is TRBJ2-1 and V is TRBV7-2; possible D gene TRBD2, 5 bases. CDR3 size: 14 residues. Between the trimmed V and J ends, which lost 3 bases and 4 bases, there was a span of 10 bases. CDR1 and CDR2 from the germline V gene are SGHTA and FQGNSA.

A remark on this clonotype: The limits of the CDR3 on the DNA are not certain, so only TCRdb's listed CDR3 is given. The genes are TRBV12-3 or TRBV12-4 and TRBJ2-2; the D call TRBD1 from the table was never checked on the DNA. The CDR3 length equals 16 residues, ends included. This CDR3 reads CASTWGRGIGTGKLYF.

The gene calls are TRBV7-6 and TRBJ2-5; D might be TRBD2 (6 bases). There are 19 residues in the CDR3. V lost 9 bases, J lost 1 base, and 30 bases lay in between. CDR1 SGHVS and CDR2 FNYEAQ come from the germline V gene. CDR3 bases: TGTGCCAGGGGCTTTGGTGCGGGGCTCCGGGGCGGTGCCCAAGAGACCCAGTACTTC. Amino acid sequence: CARGFGAGLRGGAQETQYF.

Comments on this clonotype: An end of the junction differs from the germline gene, which may be a read error. The chain is built from TRBV7-3 and TRBJ2-5, with D possibly called TRBD1 or TRBD2 (6 bases each). CDR3 length equals 17 residues. Germline values: CDR1 SGHTA, CDR2 FQGTGA. The chain's CDR3 is CASSAGPGGRDQEIQYF. The CDR3 bases are TGTGCCAGCAGCGCGGGACCCGGGGGCCGTGACCAAGAGATCCAGTACTTC.

Details on this clonotype: One junction end disagrees with the germline gene, perhaps due to a read error. The chain employs TRBV7-2 and TRBJ2-5; D might be TRBD2 (5 bases). Germline values: CDR1 SGHTA, CDR2 FQGNSA. CDR3 size: 14 residues. CDR3 sequence: CASSLARGQDTQYF. The CDR3 bases are TGTGCCAGTTCCCTAGCCCGAGGCCAAGATACCCAGTATTTC.

The V gene is TRBV7-8, the J gene TRBJ2-4; the D call may be TRBD1 or TRBD2 (6 bases each). From germline, CDR1 is SGHVS and CDR2 FQNEAQ. This CDR3 comprises 15 residues. V dropped 11 bases and J dropped 13 bases, with 30 bases sitting between them. In nucleotides, the CDR3 is TGTGCCGGGGGGTTAGGGGGGCGAGGCAAAGAGATCCAGTACTTC. Amino acids: CAGGLGGRGKEIQYF.

This clonotype was seen many times. The J gene is TRBJ2-2, the V gene TRBV6-1; D might be TRBD1 (6 bases). The germline V gene has CDR1 MNHNS and CDR2 SASEGT. The V end was cut by 6 bases, the J end by 0 bases, with 11 bases between. The CDR3 runs 15 residues. In nucleotides, the CDR3 is TGTGCCAGCAGGACCGGGACATCGAACACCGGGGAGCTGTTTTTT. This translates into CASRTGTSNTGELFF.

This clonotype was picked up many times. The genes are TRBV7-6 and TRBJ2-3; D remains ambiguous. The V end was cut by 6 bases, the J end by 2 bases, with 9 bases between. The CDR3 spans 13 residues. The germline V gene has CDR1 SGHVS and CDR2 FNYEAQ. The CDR3 DNA is TGTGCCAGCAGTAGTTGGGACACAGATACGCAGTATTTT. Translation: CASSSWDTDTQYF.

In its sample, this clonotype was seen many times. A read error is possible here, since a much larger clone lies one base away. The chain employs TRBV12-3 or TRBV12-4 and TRBJ2-1, with 8 bases lining up with TRBD1. Trimming at V came to 9 bases and at J to 13 bases, leaving 14 bases not matched to a gene. This CDR3 is built from 13 residues. The CDR3 here is CASLDRAGEAQFF. CDR3 coding DNA: TGTGCCAGTTTGGACAGGGCCGGGGAGGCCCAGTTCTTC.

This clonotype was counted many times. The chain is built from TRBV15 and TRBJ2-1; 7 bases agree with TRBD2. With V trimmed by 0 bases and J by 7 bases, 6 bases remained unmatched. The CDR3 runs to 15 residues. Per the germline V gene, CDR1 is LNHNV and CDR2 is YYDKDF (reference sequence). The CDR3 loop reads CATSRERENINEQFF. CDR3 bases: TGTGCCACCAGCAGAGAGCGGGAGAACATTAATGAGCAGTTCTTC.

This clonotype was recorded many times. CDR3 DNA: TGTGCCAGCAGTGAAGCGCGGATGGCCGGGGAGCTGTTTTTT. This gives the protein CASSEARMAGELFF. The chain combines TRBV6-1 with TRBJ2-2; no definite D call. The CDR3 sequence is 14 residues long. Per the germline V gene, CDR1 is MNHNS and CDR2 is SASEGT. Between the trimmed V and J ends, which lost 0 bases and 6 bases, there was a span of 8 bases.

Concerning this clonotype itself: An end of the junction differs from the germline gene, which may be a read error. V gene TRBV12-3 or TRBV12-4 combines with J gene TRBJ2-4, with unresolved D. CDR3 size: 14 residues. The CDR3 bases are TGTGCGGGTACCTGGCCCGGTGCCAAAAACACTCAGTACTTC. Encoded protein: CAGTWPGAKNTQYF.

Concerning this clonotype itself: One end of the junction does not line up with germline, which may come from a read error. The chain carries TRBV7-2 and TRBJ2-2, with D perhaps TRBD2 (5 bases). Germline lookup yields CDR1 SGHTA and CDR2 FQGNSA. The CDR3 sequence is 15 residues long. This CDR3 reads CARGFLAGSTEEQFF. The CDR3 region has the DNA TGTGCCAGGGGCTTCCTGGCTGGGAGCACAGAGGAGCAGTTTTTT.

This clonotype has only one observation. The chain combines TRBV20-1 with TRBJ1-1; D is unresolved. V lost 5 bases and J lost 4, with 14 bases in between. CDR3 length: 13 amino acids. The germline V gene encodes CDR1 DFQATT and CDR2 SNEGSKA (reference sequence). Here the CDR3 reads CSAPPPAGTEAFF. The CDR3 region has the DNA TGCAGTGCTCCCCCTCCGGCGGGCACTGAAGCTTTCTTT.

This clonotype was detected many times. This chain connects TRBV7-2 to TRBJ2-7, with D hard to call. Trimming removed 1 base at V and 4 bases at J, with 5 bases between. The CDR3 loop spans 12 amino acids. Germline V gene data show CDR1 as SGHTA and CDR2 as FQGNSA. CDR3: CASSLDMYEQYF. The CDR3 bases are TGTGCCAGCAGCTTAGACATGTACGAGCAGTACTTC.

This clonotype was seen a handful of times. The chain joins TRBV28 to TRBJ2-5; D might be TRBD2 (6 bases). Trimming left V 5 bases short and J 4 bases short, with 8 bases between. Germline V CDR1 and CDR2: MDHEN, SYDVKM. The CDR3 covers 12 residues. CDR3 amino acids: CASSPAGETQYF. The CDR3 nucleotides read TGTGCCAGCAGTCCAGCGGGAGAGACCCAGTACTTC.

This clonotype was detected many times. The chain joins TRBV12-5 to TRBJ2-3, with TRBD2 matching over 10 bases. The CDR3 runs 17 residues. Per germline, CDR1 LGHNT and CDR2 FRNRAP. After removal of 0 bases from V and 5 bases from J, the junction contained 8 bases not matched to a gene. The CDR3 sequence: CASGLVRLAGGKDTQYF. CDR3 sequence (DNA): TGTGCTAGTGGTTTGGTACGGTTAGCGGGGGGTAAAGATACGCAGTATTTT.

As to this clonotype: At one of its ends the junction is not consistent with the germline gene, which may arise from a read error. The chain couples TRBV7-3 to TRBJ2-4, with a possible D match to TRBD2 (6 bases). The CDR3 is made up of 17 amino acids. The germline V gene encodes CDR1 SGHTA and CDR2 FQGTGA. The DNA of the CDR3 is TGTGCCAGCAGCGCGGGACCCGCGGGCCGGGACCAAAACATCCAGTACTTC. It encodes CASSAGPAGRDQNIQYF.

The J gene is TRBJ2-3, the V gene TRBV7-9, with 8 bases aligning to TRBD2. Germline lookup yields CDR1 SEHNR and CDR2 FQNEAQ (reference sequence). The CDR3 has 15 amino acids. V lost 11 bases, J lost 9 bases, and 19 bases stayed unmatched. CDR3: CAGGGAGGAPLTQYF. CDR3 nucleotide sequence: TGTGCCGGGGGCGGCGCGGGAGGTGCCCCATTGACGCAGTATTTT.

This clonotype came up many times. The chain combines TRBV7-2 with TRBJ1-2, with 8 nucleotides matching TRBD1. V dropped 5 bases and J dropped 5; count of bases not matched to a gene: 10. CDR3 length: 15 residues. Looked up from germline, CDR1 is SGHTA and CDR2 is FQGNSA. The CDR3 loop is CASSPQRTGWYGYTF. CDR3 nucleotides: TGTGCCAGCAGCCCCCAAAGGACAGGGTGGTATGGCTACACCTTC.

This clonotype appeared a few times. The J gene is TRBJ2-5, the V gene TRBV7-2; 7 nucleotides match TRBD2. This CDR3 has 15 residues. The germline gives CDR1 SGHTA, CDR2 FQGNSA. The junction had 13 bases not matched to a gene; V was cut back by 1 base and J by 11 bases. The CDR3 is CASSLESSGPTSQYF. DNA of the CDR3: TGTGCCAGCAGCTTAGAGTCTAGCGGTCCTACGTCGCAGTACTTC.

V is TRBV28 and J is TRBJ2-1; 8 nucleotides match TRBD2. The CDR3 contains 14 residues. After removal of 11 bases from V and 2 bases from J, the junction contained 8 bases not matched to a gene. Germline V gives CDR1 MDHEN, CDR2 SYDVKM. The CDR3 loop reads CASRVAGTYNEQFF. In nucleotides, the CDR3 is TGTGCCTCACGTGTAGCGGGAACCTACAATGAGCAGTTCTTC.

For this clonotype: An end of the junction differs from the germline gene, which may be a read error. The CDR3 region is CARGTGASSAETQYF. The CDR3 DNA reads TGTGCCAGGGGCACCGGGGCTAGCTCGGCAGAGACGCAGTACTTC. The chain recombines TRBV7-2 with TRBJ2-5; D may match TRBD1 or TRBD2 (5 bases each). The CDR3 consists of 15 residues. Per germline, CDR1 SGHTA and CDR2 FQGNSA.